This T cell receptor (beta chain) derives from a study of Graves' ophthalmopathy and Graves' hyperthyroidism. In its sample, this clonotype was seen a few times. Between the trimmed V and J ends, which lost 6 bases and 6 bases, there was a span of 14 bases. Germline V gene data show CDR1 as DFQATT and CDR2 as SNEGSKA (reference sequence). CDR3 length: 12 amino acids. RNA served as the template for amplifying TCR beta CDR3 regions. An initial RT-PCR round employing HTBI primers preceded a second-round multiplex PCR. TCRdb reprocessed the multiplex PCR reads with MiXCR, giving one entry per CDR3 protein. The sample has about 740,000 distinct CDR3 sequences, 40% seen once.

Material: peripheral blood. V gene TRBV20-1 combines with J gene TRBJ2-5; a possible D gene is TRBD1 (5 bases). The sequence was obtained from an adult man with Graves' ophthalmopathy. CDR3 protein: CSAKAGIQTQYF. The CDR3, as DNA: TGCAGTGCCAAGGCAGGGATCCAGACCCAGTACTTC.